This T cell receptor beta chain came from a study of shared clonotypes between healthy human individuals. Study in general: Per-donor plates numbered three CD4 naive, three CD4 memory, two CD8 naive and one CD8 memory.

Original processing notes: Filtering differed since immunoSEQ provided only junctions, with no quality scores. The repertoire was sequenced with immunoSEQ multiplex PCR; TCRdb's copy has only in-frame clones and lacks some. V and J calls plus clone size are reproduced from that table; the DNA served to infer D and trimming. The table includes about 2 million clones, roughly 94% detected once. Findings and limits, study-wide: Naive subsets tended to show greater estimated richness than memory subsets.

Terminally differentiated effector memory CD45RA+ cells were left out of the naive CD8 fraction, which was CD45RO-negative and positively selected for CCR7. Recent vaccinations or acute infections were absent in the healthy HIV-negative adult donors. Details on this clone: Its cognate antigen is unknown.

V shed 2 bases, J shed 5 bases, and the junction held 5 bases outside the gene matches. This CDR3 comprises 15 residues. CDR1 and CDR2 from the germline V gene are WNHNN and SYGVQD (reference sequence). Sequences were obtained from naive CD8+ T cells sorted from blood. The V call is TRBV10-1, the J call TRBJ2-1, with TRBD2 matching 8 bases. This receptor was obtained from a man aged 18 to 29 in good health. Written as DNA, the CDR3 is TGCGCCAGCAGTGAGACAGCGGGAGCTCACAATGAGCAGTTCTTC. Translating gives CASSETAGAHNEQFF.